Sequencing of this TCR beta chain was carried out in a study of cytomegalovirus exposure and HLA in healthy donors. Broader study findings: V- and J-gene trimming of TCR beta was linked (in a later analysis) to a missense DCLRE1C variant.

This clone appeared a few times. Antigen: not known. 60 Vbeta and 13 Jbeta primers were used in PCR. Sequenced by immunoSEQ multiplex PCR; TCRdb stores in-frame clones only, minus some. This table has some 150,000 clones, roughly 73% appearing once. Sample: PBMCs. The clonotype originates from a man aged 40-49 years in good health and CMV-seronegative.

In nucleotides, the CDR3 is TGTGCCAGCAGTCTCTGGACTAGCGGTAAAGAGACCCAGTACTTC. The encoded protein is CASSLWTSGKETQYF. The chain links TRBV14 to TRBJ2-5; 10 positions match TRBD2. Looked up from germline, CDR1 is SGHDN and CDR2 is FVKESK. The CDR3 covers 15 residues. Trimming at V came to 6 bases and at J to 3 bases, leaving 7 bases not matched to a gene. The full variable domain, in which reference TRBV14 and TRBJ2-5 provide the parts outside the CDR3, is EAGVTQFPSHSVIEKGQTVTLRCDPISGHDNLYWYRRVMGKEIKFLLHFVKESKQDESGMPNNRFLAERTGGTYSTLKVQPAELEDSGVYFCASSLWTSGKETQYFGPGTRLLVL.